These 9 T cell receptor beta chains were sequenced from one sample in a study of shared clonotypes between healthy human individuals. Profiling relied on immunoSEQ multiplex PCR, and the TCRdb table lists in-frame clones only, not all of them. The top ten clones hold roughly 22% of a sample with about 110,000 clones, less than 80% of them seen once. Sequencing was performed on memory CD8+ T cells sorted from blood. Subset given: CD45RO+ cells pooled with CCR7-negative TemRA cells. The receptor source for this set is a woman aged 30 to 39 in good health.

This clone was seen a single time. This chain joins TRBV28 and TRBJ2-2, with D unresolved. From germline, CDR1 is MDHEN and CDR2 SYDVKM. The CDR3 is 12 amino acids. Trimming cost V 8 bases and J 1 base, with 5 bases left between them. The CDR3 reads CASLKNTGELFF. The CDR3 DNA is TGTGCCAGCCTTAAGAACACCGGGGAGCTGTTTTTT. The variable domain in full, completed from reference TRBV28 and TRBJ2-2, reads DVKVTQSSRYLVKRTGEKVFLECVQDMDHENMFWYRQDPGLGLRLIYFSYDVKMKEKGDIPEGYSVSREKKERFSLILESASTNQTSMYLCASLKNTGELFFGEGSRLTVL.

This rearrangement joins TRBV7-3 to TRBJ2-1, with 7 bases fitting TRBD2. Germline CDR1 and CDR2: SGHTA and FQGTGA. The CDR3 is 15 amino acids. Losses at the gene ends were 0 bases for V and 10 bases for J; bases not matched to a gene: 9. The chain's CDR3 is CASSLTGAGVVEQFF. CDR3 in DNA: TGTGCCAGCAGCTTAACGGGTGCGGGAGTGGTGGAGCAGTTCTTC.

This clone was seen only a few times. The chain couples TRBV27 to TRBJ2-5, with D maybe TRBD2 (6 bases). The end of the DNA is better explained by TRBJ2-7, so the J call may be wrong. The germline V gene has CDR1 MNHEY and CDR2 SMNVEV (reference sequence). The CDR3 is made up of 15 amino acids. CDR3 residues: CASRGGPGKIYEQYF. CDR3 nucleotide sequence: TGTGCCAGCAGGGGGGGACCGGGAAAAATCTACGAGCAGTACTTC.

The chain carries TRBV9 and TRBJ2-1; 15 nucleotides agree with TRBD2. Germline values: CDR1 SGDLS, CDR2 YYNGEE. The CDR3 loop spans 18 amino acids. Trimming removed 3 bases from V and 0 bases from J; junction bases left unmatched: 4. CDR3 DNA sequence: TGTGCCAGCAGCGAAGGGACTAGCGGGAGGTTCTCCTACAATGAGCAGTTCTTC. Its protein is CASSEGTSGRFSYNEQFF.

Only one count was recorded for this clone. This sequence joins TRBV6-6 and TRBJ2-3; 8 positions agree with TRBD2. The V gene end was trimmed by 0 bases and the J gene end by 6 bases; junction bases not matched to a gene: 8. CDR1 is MNHNY and CDR2 is SVGAGI in the germline V gene (reference sequence). The CDR3 runs to 16 residues. CDR3 DNA: TGTGCCAGCAGTTACTCGGCGGGAGGTAATTCCGATACGCAGTATTTT. Translated, it gives CASSYSAGGNSDTQYF.

The chain is built from TRBV29-1 and TRBJ2-7; D is possibly TRBD1 (7 bases). Trimming shortened V by 6 bases and J by 6 bases, and 24 bases separated the two germline ends. The CDR3 extends over 15 amino acids. Germline loops: CDR1 SQVTM, CDR2 ANQGSEA. CDR3 loop: CSVLNRGDSGIEQYF. In nucleotides, the CDR3 is TGCAGCGTCCTGAATCGCGGGGACAGTGGAATCGAGCAGTACTTC.

The V and J genes are TRBV9 and TRBJ1-1; 7 positions agree with TRBD1. This CDR3 has 15 residues. Germline-derived CDR1 and CDR2 are SGDLS and YYNGEE. Unmatched junction bases numbered 2, after V lost 0 bases and J lost 0 bases. CDR3 bases: TGTGCCAGCAGCGTAGAAGGGGGCTTGAACACTGAAGCTTTCTTT. It codes for CASSVEGGLNTEAFF.

The chain carries TRBV6-4 and TRBJ1-5, with 7 bases lining up with TRBD1. The CDR3 totals 15 residues. The ends lost 6 bases at V and 2 bases at J; junction bases unmatched: 7. Per germline, CDR1 MRHNA and CDR2 SNTAGT. DNA of the CDR3: TGTGCCAGCAGCTCGACAGGGTCAGGCAATCAGCCCCAGCATTTT. Its protein product is CASSSTGSGNQPQHF.

The rearrangement links TRBV18 to TRBJ2-2; D is perhaps TRBD2 (6 bases). V shed 4 bases and J shed 0 bases, with 12 bases lying between them. This CDR3 comprises 16 residues. Germline CDR1 reads KGHSH; CDR2 reads LQKENI. The CDR3 DNA reads TGTGCCAGCTCACACCGGGACTCGGCGAACACCGGGGAGCTGTTTTTT. The encoded protein is CASSHRDSANTGELFF.